This TCR beta chain was identified during a study of T cell responses to AZD1222 COVID-19 vaccine (dated by TCRdb to the early 2020s). With respect to the entire study: Because spike-specific TCR depth and breadth did not differ between the two schedules, AZD1222 recipients who got a second dose at roughly 4 weeks were pooled with those who got a second dose at roughly 12 weeks. TCR sequencing was performed for 230 to 250 trial participants, of whom about 200 were given two doses of AZD1222 and some 25 were given two doses of MenACWY control vaccine. Trial participants were enrolled into age subgroups of 18-55, 56-69 and 70-plus years, which contained about 150, 27 and 61 TCR-sequenced participants, respectively. The paper as a whole reports these results and caveats: A significant rise in spike-specific TCR breadth and depth was observed after two AZD1222 doses relative to day 0 and relative to MenACWY recipients. Only six AZD1222 recipients were SARS-CoV-2 seropositive at baseline, limiting conclusions about previously exposed vaccinees. Most participants were white British and females outnumbered males, and the authors suggested that clonal diversity may have been underestimated. Reportedly, close to half of the unique spike-specific TCRs recognized epitopes lying outside the regions that are mutated in the B.1.351 and B.1.1.7 variants. In the small 56-69-year group, the increase in depth fell short of significance, most likely because of low power. The vaccine-associated CD4 TCRs covered the entire spike protein, and the dominant responses fell in regions 160-218 and 743-854. Because no day 14 peak-response samples were available, repertoires were characterized only after the peak T cell response.

The CDR3 regions of human TCRbeta chains were subjected to immunosequencing. The authors' analysis ran thus. TCRs in the repertoires were matched against a reference library of SARS-CoV-2-specific TCRs that had been generated with the MIRA antigen-specificity platform. Breadth was defined as the fraction of unique TCRs that were SARS-CoV-2-associated, and depth was defined as the fraction of total T cells that were SARS-CoV-2-associated. Each spike-specific TCR was assigned to its reactive spike region and to a CD4 or CD8 class using the MIRA data. Log10-transformed breadth and depth values were compared by one-way ANOVA with Sidak's multiple comparisons tests. Entries here come from immuneACCESS through TCRdb and include only in-frame sequences with V and J called. Some clones fail to appear in such tables; in the studies checked, an unresolved V gene covers under half of the shortfall, and the cause of the remainder is unknown. The DNA gave D and trimming, while V, J and clone size come from that table. For this sample there are about 180,000 clones; almost 90% appear just once. The ten largest account for 6% to 8.5% of the sample.

At the junction V is shortened by 4 bases and J by 6 bases, with 34 bases in between. The germline V gene encodes CDR1 LNHDA and CDR2 SQIVND (reference sequence). The CDR3 measures 21 amino acids from cysteine to phenylalanine. CDR3 DNA only is kept here, 63 bases in frame from base 1. Per the publication, the time point label means: baseline before first vaccination. Vaccinee samples came from UK trials COV001 and COV002, including a single-blind randomized controlled phase 2/3 trial of AZD1222 (ChAdOx1 nCoV-19) in healthy adults. For TCRbeta chain sequencing, PBMC samples were collected from trial participants at day 0 and at day 28 after the second dose. Worth noting for this clone: Its recognized antigen is unknown. Base qualities are missing; no much larger clone stands one base away.

The sequencing used peripheral blood, collected on day 0 of AZD1222 vaccination. The chain is assembled from TRBV19 and TRBJ1-3; the D gene is possibly TRBD1, with 6 bases matching. This clonotype originated in an adult in good health. The CDR3 reads as follows: CASSNSQTRQAGFEGENTIYF. The sequence in DNA is TGTGCCAGTAGTAATAGTCAAACCCGACAGGCGGGATTTGAGGGCGAAAACACCATATATTTT.